A selection of T cell receptor beta chains follows, all from one sample in a study of blood T cell repertoires in COVID-19. Method: immunoSEQ multiplex PCR; TCRdb's copy keeps in-frame clones and lacks some. The profile shows around 200,000 clones, around three quarters of them singletons. What was sequenced was peripheral blood. The receptors were sampled from a woman in her 70s with acute or convalescent COVID-19. Both conserved end residues are part of each CDR3. The D gene is left open where the match is weak. A clone size is listed for some rows: how often the clone was seen (once, few, many), or a class if it is expanded.

D	V	size	J	DNA	CDR3
-	TRBV5-1	-	TRBJ2-2	TGCGCCAGCAGCAAGGGGCAGGTGAACACCGGGGAGCTGTTTTTT	CASSKGQVNTGELFF
TRBD1	TRBV6-5	-	TRBJ2-7	TGTGCCAGCAGTTACTCTGGGACAGGGGGCGGGGAGCAGTACTTC	CASSYSGTGGGEQYF
-	TRBV7-9	many	TRBJ1-2	TGTGCCAGCAGCTTAACGGGGAGATCTGGCTACACCTTC	CASSLTGRSGYTF
TRBD1	TRBV18	-	TRBJ1-3	TGTGCCAGCTCACCTTTCCGACAGGGGACCTCTGGAAACACCATATATTTT	CASSPFRQGTSGNTIYF
TRBD1	TRBV10-3	-	TRBJ1-2	TGTGCCATCAGTGAACAGGGGCTCGATGGCTACACCTTC	CAISEQGLDGYTF
TRBD1	TRBV10-3	-	TRBJ1-1	TGTGCCTCTCATAGTTGGGACAGACCTTTGAACACTGAAGCTTTCTTT	CASHSWDRPLNTEAFF
TRBD1	TRBV2	-	TRBJ1-6	TGTGCCAGCAGCCGGGACAGGGGGCGAGCCTCACCCCTCCACTTT	CASSRDRGRASPLHF
TRBD2	TRBV4-2	-	TRBJ2-3	TGTGCCAGCAGCCAAGAGATACTAGCGGCCAGGGATACGCAGTATTTT	CASSQEILAARDTQYF
TRBD2	TRBV12-5	few	TRBJ2-5	TGTGCTAGTGGTTATCGGGCTAGCGGGAGGGCCCACTTC	CASGYRASGRAHF
TRBD1	TRBV27	-	TRBJ1-5	TGTGCCAGCAGTGCCCGGGACAGGGTCGGTCAGCCCCAGCATTTT	CASSARDRVGQPQHF
TRBD1	TRBV28	-	TRBJ1-1	TGTGCCAGCAGATACTTGACAGGGGTAGCTGAAGCTTTCTTT	CASRYLTGVAEAFF
TRBD1	TRBV10-3	-	TRBJ1-4	TGTGCCATCAGACAGGGGGCTAATGAAAAACTGTTTTTT	CAIRQGANEKLFF
-	TRBV9	-	TRBJ2-1	TGTGCCAGCAGCGTAGATCCTTACAATGAGCAGTTCTTC	CASSVDPYNEQFF
-	TRBV7-3	few	TRBJ2-3	TGTGCCAGCAGCCCAACAGGGCCAGATACGCAGTATTTT	CASSPTGPDTQYF
-	TRBV15	once	TRBJ2-3	TGTGCCACCAGCAGAAGCGTAAGCAGTGACACAGATACGCAGTATTTT	CATSRSVSSDTDTQYF
TRBD1	TRBV12-5	-	TRBJ1-1	TGTGCTAGTGGTTTGGCCGGGATTAACAGGGGGCTGGAGATCATGAACACTGAAGCTTTCTTT	CASGLAGINRGLEIMNTEAFF
TRBD1	TRBV18	-	TRBJ2-5	TGTGCCAGCTCATCCGACAGGGAAGAGACCCAGTACTTC	CASSSDREETQYF
TRBD2	TRBV7-7	-	TRBJ2-2	TGTGCCAGCAGCCCGACTAGCGGGAGGCCTAACACCGGGGAGCTGTTTTTT	CASSPTSGRPNTGELFF
TRBD2	TRBV27	-	TRBJ2-1	TGTGCCAGCAGTTTATTAGGTGGGTCTAGCGGGACCCACAATGAGCAGTTCTTC	CASSLLGGSSGTHNEQFF
-	TRBV15	-	TRBJ1-1	TGTGCCACCAGCAGAGGCGGAGTGAACACTGAAGCTTTCTTT	CATSRGGVNTEAFF
TRBD1	TRBV5-6	-	TRBJ1-1	TGTGCCAGCAGCTACAGGGGCCTGAACACTGAAGCTTTCTTT	CASSYRGLNTEAFF
-	TRBV2	-	TRBJ2-1	TGTGCCAGCAGGACTGCCCCCTCCTACAATGAGCAGTTCTTC	CASRTAPSYNEQFF
-	TRBV3-1/TRBV3-2	-	TRBJ2-5	TGTGCCAGCAGCCACGCTAGGAGGCAAGAGACCCAGTACTTC	CASSHARRQETQYF
-	TRBV28	few	TRBJ1-3	TGTGCCAGCAGTCCTCCGTACAGGACCTCTGGAAACACCATATATTTT	CASSPPYRTSGNTIYF
-	TRBV9	-	TRBJ2-5	TGTGCCAGCAGCCCCCGGACTAACCAAGAGACCCAGTACTTC	CASSPRTNQETQYF
-	TRBV5-1	few	TRBJ1-3	TGCGCCAGCAGCTTGGAGGACCCAAGGGGGAACACCATATATTTT	CASSLEDPRGNTIYF
-	TRBV3-1/TRBV3-2	-	TRBJ1-1	TGTGCCAGCAGCCAAGTCGGCGGTCACACTGAAGCTTTCTTT	CASSQVGGHTEAFF
TRBD1	TRBV19	-	TRBJ1-1	TGTGCCAGTAGTCCGGACAGGGTTGTCGCTGAAGCTTTCTTT	CASSPDRVVAEAFF
TRBD1	TRBV27	many	TRBJ2-1	TGTGCCAGCGGACAGGGACCCGACAATGAGCAGTTCTTC	CASGQGPDNEQFF
-	TRBV5-4	-	TRBJ2-3	TGTGCCAGCAGCCTAAAGGGGCTGGGCACAGATACGCAGTATTTT	CASSLKGLGTDTQYF
TRBD1	TRBV5-1	-	TRBJ1-1	TGCGCCAGCAGCGAACTACCGGGACAGCTCGGTACCGGGGCTTTCTTT	CASSELPGQLGTGAFF
TRBD1	TRBV19	-	TRBJ1-5	TGTGCCAGTACCCAAAGGACAGGGGGGTTCTCTAATCAGCCCCAGCATTTT	CASTQRTGGFSNQPQHF
-	TRBV5-5	few	TRBJ1-2	TGTGCCAGCAGCTTCGGGACAAAAACTAACTATGGCTACACCTTC	CASSFGTKTNYGYTF
TRBD1	TRBV3-1/TRBV3-2	-	TRBJ2-7	TGTGCCAGCAGCCTACAGGGGGAAGAGCAGTACTTC	CASSLQGEEQYF
TRBD1	TRBV6-5	once	TRBJ1-1	TGTGCCAGCACCCGAGGACAGGAGGAGAACACTGAAGCTTTCTTT	CASTRGQEENTEAFF
-	TRBV2	-	TRBJ1-5	TGTGCCAGCAGTAGGAGGGAAGGCAATCAGCCCCAGCATTTT	CASSRREGNQPQHF
-	TRBV11-2	-	TRBJ1-3	TGTGCCACCCAAGGAGATCCCTCTGGAAACACCATATATTTT	CATQGDPSGNTIYF
TRBD2	TRBV2	-	TRBJ2-2	TGTGCCAGCAGGCTACTAGCGGGAACCGGGGAGCTGTTTTTT	CASRLLAGTGELFF
-	TRBV29-1	-	TRBJ2-3	TGCAGCGTTGAGGGCTACCTAAGCACAGATACGCAGTATTTT	CSVEGYLSTDTQYF
TRBD2	TRBV7-2	-	TRBJ2-7	TGTGCCATGTCGCGGGGGGCTCGCCACGAGCAGTACTTC	CAMSRGARHEQYF
-	TRBV6-5	-	TRBJ1-1	TGTGCCAGCAGTTATCAGGGGAGGGGCACTGAAGCTTTCTTT	CASSYQGRGTEAFF
TRBD1	TRBV6-5	-	TRBJ1-5	TGTGCCAGCAGTACTACAGGGGTGGGGCAGCCCCAGCATTTT	CASSTTGVGQPQHF
TRBD2	TRBV5-4	-	TRBJ2-3	TGTGCCAGCAGCTTGGGGACTAGCGGTTTTAGCACAGATACGCAGTATTTT	CASSLGTSGFSTDTQYF
-	TRBV7-2	-	TRBJ1-1	TGTGCCAGCAGCTTCCAGGAGAACACTGAAGCTTTCTTT	CASSFQENTEAFF
-	TRBV4-1	-	TRBJ1-4	TGCGCCAGCAGCCAATTACTCAGGGTTAAGGAAAAACTGTTTTTT	CASSQLLRVKEKLFF
-	TRBV29-1	-	TRBJ1-2	TGCAGCGTTTTGTCTTATTCGGGGTATGGCTACACCTTC	CSVLSYSGYGYTF
TRBD1	TRBV5-8	-	TRBJ2-7	TGTGCCAGCAGCCCCGACGGGACAGGGGAATACGAGCAGTACTTC	CASSPDGTGEYEQYF
-	TRBV7-9	few	TRBJ1-4	TGTGCCAGCAGCCCAAAACCGGGATTACCCGGAGAAAAACTGTTTTTT	CASSPKPGLPGEKLFF
-	TRBV27	-	TRBJ1-5	TGTGCCAGCACCTTTGCGGGGGCTGGTCAGCCCCAGCATTTT	CASTFAGAGQPQHF
TRBD2	TRBV7-2	once	TRBJ2-7	TGTGCCAGCAGCCCCCCCTGGGGGGGGAGCTCCTACGAGCAGTACTTC	CASSPPWGGSSYEQYF
-	TRBV29-1	-	TRBJ2-2	TGCAGCGCCCGTACTAGCACCGGGGAGCTGTTTTTT	CSARTSTGELFF
-	TRBV5-1	-	TRBJ1-1	TGCGCCAGCAGCTTCGGTGGACAGAACACTGAAGCTTTCTTT	CASSFGGQNTEAFF
-	TRBV5-1	-	TRBJ1-1	TGCGCCAGCAGTTTAGGGGAGAACACTGAAGCTTTCTTT	CASSLGENTEAFF